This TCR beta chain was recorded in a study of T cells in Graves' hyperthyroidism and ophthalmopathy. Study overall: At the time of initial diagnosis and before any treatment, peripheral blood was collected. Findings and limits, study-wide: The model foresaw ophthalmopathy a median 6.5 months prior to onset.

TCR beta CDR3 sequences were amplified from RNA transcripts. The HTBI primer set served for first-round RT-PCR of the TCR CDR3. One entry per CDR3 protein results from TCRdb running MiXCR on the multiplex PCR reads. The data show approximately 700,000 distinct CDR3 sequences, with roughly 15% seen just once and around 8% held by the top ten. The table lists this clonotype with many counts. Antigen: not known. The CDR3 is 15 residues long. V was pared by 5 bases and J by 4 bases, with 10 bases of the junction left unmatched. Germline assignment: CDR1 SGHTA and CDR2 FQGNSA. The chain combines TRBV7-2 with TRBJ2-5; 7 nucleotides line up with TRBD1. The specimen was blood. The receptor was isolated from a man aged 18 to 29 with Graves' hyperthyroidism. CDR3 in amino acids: CASSLQTGHRETQYF. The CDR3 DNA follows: TGTGCCAGCAGCCTTCAGACAGGGCACAGAGAGACCCAGTACTTC.